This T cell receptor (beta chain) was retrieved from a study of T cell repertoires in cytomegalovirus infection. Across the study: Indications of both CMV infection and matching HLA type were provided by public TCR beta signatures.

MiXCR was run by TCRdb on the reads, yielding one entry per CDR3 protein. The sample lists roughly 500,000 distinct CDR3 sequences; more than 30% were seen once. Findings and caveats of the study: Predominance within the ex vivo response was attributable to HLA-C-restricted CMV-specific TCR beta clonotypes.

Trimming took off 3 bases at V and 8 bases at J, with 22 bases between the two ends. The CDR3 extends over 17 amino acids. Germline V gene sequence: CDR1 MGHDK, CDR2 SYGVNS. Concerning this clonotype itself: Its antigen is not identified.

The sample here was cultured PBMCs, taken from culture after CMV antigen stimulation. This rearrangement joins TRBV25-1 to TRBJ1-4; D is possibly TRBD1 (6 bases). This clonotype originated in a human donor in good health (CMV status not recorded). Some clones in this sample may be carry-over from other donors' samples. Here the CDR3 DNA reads TGTGCCAGCAGTGATCCATGGCAGGGGACGGTATACGAAAAACTGTTTTTT. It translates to CASSDPWQGTVYEKLFF.